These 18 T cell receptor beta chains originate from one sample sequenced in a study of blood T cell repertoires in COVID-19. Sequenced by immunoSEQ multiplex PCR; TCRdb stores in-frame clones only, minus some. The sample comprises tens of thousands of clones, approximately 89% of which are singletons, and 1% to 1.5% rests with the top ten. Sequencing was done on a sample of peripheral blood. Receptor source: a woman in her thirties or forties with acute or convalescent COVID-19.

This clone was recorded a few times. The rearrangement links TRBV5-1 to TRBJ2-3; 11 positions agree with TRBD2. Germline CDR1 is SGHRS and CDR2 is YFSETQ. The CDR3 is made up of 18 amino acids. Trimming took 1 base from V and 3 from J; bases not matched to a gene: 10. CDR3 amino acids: CASSLTSGSTPITDTQYF. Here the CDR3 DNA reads TGCGCCAGCAGCTTGACTAGCGGGAGTACGCCTATAACAGATACGCAGTATTTT.

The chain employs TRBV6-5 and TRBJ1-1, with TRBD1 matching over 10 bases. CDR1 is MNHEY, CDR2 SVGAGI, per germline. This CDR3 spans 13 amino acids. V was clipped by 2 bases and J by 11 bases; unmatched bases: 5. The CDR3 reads CASSYRGQGKAFF. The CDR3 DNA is TGTGCCAGCAGTTACCGGGGACAGGGGAAGGCTTTCTTT.

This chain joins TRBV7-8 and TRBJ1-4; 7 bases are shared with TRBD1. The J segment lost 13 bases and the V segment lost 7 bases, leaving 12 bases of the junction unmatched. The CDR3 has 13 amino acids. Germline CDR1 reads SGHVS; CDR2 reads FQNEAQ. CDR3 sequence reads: CASTLEGASPLFF. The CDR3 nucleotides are TGTGCCAGCACCCTAGAGGGGGCAAGTCCACTGTTTTTT.

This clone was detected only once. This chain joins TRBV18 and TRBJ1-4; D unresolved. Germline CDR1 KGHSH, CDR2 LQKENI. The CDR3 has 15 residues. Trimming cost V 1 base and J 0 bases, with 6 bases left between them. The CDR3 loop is CASSPRETTNEKLFF. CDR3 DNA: TGTGCCAGCTCACCACGGGAGACAACTAATGAAAAACTGTTTTTT.

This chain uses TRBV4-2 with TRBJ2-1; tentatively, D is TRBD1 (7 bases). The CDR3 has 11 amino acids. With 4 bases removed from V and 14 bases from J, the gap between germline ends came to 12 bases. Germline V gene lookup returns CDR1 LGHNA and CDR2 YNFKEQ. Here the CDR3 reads CASSPGGIKFF. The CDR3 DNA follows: TGTGCCAGCAGCCCAGGGGGGATCAAGTTCTTC.

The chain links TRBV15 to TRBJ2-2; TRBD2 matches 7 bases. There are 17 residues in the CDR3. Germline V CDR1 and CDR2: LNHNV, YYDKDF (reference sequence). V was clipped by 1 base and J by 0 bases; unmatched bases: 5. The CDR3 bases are TGTGCCACCAGCAGAGGGCTGGCGGGGGCGAACACCGGGGAGCTGTTTTTT. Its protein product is CATSRGLAGANTGELFF.

The CDR3 reads CASSLGGTGNYGYTF. DNA of the CDR3: TGTGCCAGCAGTTTAGGTGGGACAGGTAACTATGGCTACACCTTC. This chain uses TRBV28 with TRBJ1-2, with 8 bases matching TRBD1. The trim removed 2 bases at V and 1 base at J, leaving 3 bases unmatched. Germline V CDR1 and CDR2: MDHEN, SYDVKM. The CDR3 has 15 residues.

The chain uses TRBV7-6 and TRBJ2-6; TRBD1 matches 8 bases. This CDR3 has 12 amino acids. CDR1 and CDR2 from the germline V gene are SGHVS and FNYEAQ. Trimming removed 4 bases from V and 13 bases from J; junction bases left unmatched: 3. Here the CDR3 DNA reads TGTGCCAGCAGCTCCGACAGGGGAGTCCTGACTTTC. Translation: CASSSDRGVLTF. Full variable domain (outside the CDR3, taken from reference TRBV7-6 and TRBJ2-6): GAGVSQSPRYKVTKRGQDVALRCDPISGHVSLYWYRQALGQGPEFLTYFNYEAQQDKSGLPNDRFSAERPEGSISTLTIQRTEQRDSAMYRCASSSDRGVLTFGAGSRLTVL.

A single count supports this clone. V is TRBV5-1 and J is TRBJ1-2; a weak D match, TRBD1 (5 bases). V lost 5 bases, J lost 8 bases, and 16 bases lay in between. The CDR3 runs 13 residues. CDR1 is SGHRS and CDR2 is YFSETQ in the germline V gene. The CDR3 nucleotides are TGCGCCAGCAGACGGACGGGGGATTGGGGCTACACCTTC. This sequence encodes CASRRTGDWGYTF.

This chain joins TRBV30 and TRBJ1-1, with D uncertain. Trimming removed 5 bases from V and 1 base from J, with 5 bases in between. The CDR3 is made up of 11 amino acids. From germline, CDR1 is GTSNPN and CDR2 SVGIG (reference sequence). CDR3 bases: TGTGCCTGGCGGGAGAACACTGAAGCTTTCTTT. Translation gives CAWRENTEAFF.

CDR3 protein: CASSPSAAGGSYEQYF. CDR3 bases: TGTGCCAGCAGCCCCTCGGCGGCGGGAGGGTCCTACGAGCAGTACTTC. The chain uses TRBV9 and TRBJ2-7; TRBD2 matches at 9 bases. The CDR3 is made up of 16 amino acids. With 4 bases clipped from V and 1 base from J, the junction kept 9 bases outside the gene matches. Per the germline V gene, CDR1 is SGDLS and CDR2 is YYNGEE.

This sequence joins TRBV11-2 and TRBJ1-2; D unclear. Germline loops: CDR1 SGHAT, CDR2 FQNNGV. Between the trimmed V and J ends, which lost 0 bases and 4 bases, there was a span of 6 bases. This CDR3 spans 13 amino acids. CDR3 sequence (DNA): TGTGCCAGCAGCTTAGATTTCCGCTATGGCTACACCTTC. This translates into CASSLDFRYGYTF.

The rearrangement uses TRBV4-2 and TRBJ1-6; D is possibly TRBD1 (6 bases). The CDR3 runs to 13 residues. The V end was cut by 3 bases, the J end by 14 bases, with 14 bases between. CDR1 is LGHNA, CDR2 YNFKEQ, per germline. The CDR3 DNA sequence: TGTGCCAGCAGCCAGATACAGGGTATCACCCTCCACTTT. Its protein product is CASSQIQGITLHF.

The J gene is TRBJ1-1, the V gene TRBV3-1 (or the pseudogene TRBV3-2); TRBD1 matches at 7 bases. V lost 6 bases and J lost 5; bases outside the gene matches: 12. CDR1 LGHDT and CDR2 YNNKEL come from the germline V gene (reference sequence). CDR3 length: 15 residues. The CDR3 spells CASRAQSSGGTEAFF. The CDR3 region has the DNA TGTGCCAGCAGGGCGCAGTCTTCAGGGGGAACTGAAGCTTTCTTT.

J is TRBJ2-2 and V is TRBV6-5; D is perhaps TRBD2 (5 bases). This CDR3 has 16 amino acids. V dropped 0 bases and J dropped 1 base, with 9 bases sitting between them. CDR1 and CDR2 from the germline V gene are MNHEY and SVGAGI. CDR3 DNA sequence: TGTGCCAGCAGTTACTCGGGAGTGTGGAACACCGGGGAGCTGTTTTTT. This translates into CASSYSGVWNTGELFF.

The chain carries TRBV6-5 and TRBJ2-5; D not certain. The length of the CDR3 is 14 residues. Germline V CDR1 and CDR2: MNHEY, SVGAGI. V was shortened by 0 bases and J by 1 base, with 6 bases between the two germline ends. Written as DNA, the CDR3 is TGTGCCAGCAGTTACTCGAGCCTCCAAGAGACCCAGTACTTC. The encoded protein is CASSYSSLQETQYF.

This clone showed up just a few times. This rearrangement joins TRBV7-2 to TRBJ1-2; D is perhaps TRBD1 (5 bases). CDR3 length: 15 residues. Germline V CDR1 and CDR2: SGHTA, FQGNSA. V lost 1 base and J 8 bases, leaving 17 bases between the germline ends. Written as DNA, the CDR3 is TGTGCCAGCAGCTTAGGATCGACAGTTCGTGGGGGCTACACCTTC. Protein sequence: CASSLGSTVRGGYTF.

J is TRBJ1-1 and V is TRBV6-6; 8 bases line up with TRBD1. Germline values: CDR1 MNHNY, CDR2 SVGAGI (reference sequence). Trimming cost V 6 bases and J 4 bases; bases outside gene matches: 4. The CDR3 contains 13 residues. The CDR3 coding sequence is TGTGCCAGCAGGGGACAGGACCCCACTGAAGCTTTCTTT. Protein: CASRGQDPTEAFF.